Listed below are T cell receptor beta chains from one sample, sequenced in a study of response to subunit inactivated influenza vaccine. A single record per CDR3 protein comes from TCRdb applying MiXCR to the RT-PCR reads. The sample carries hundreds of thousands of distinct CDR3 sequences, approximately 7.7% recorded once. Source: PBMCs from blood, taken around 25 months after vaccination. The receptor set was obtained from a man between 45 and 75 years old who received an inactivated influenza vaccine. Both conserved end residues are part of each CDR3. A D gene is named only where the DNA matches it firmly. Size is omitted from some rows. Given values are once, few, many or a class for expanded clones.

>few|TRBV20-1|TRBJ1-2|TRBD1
TGCAGTGCTAGAGATGCCAGGACAGGGAGCATAGGCTACACCTTC
CSARDARTGSIGYTF
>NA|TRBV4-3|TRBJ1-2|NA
TGCGCCAGCAGCCAAGATTCCAACCGCCCAAACTATGGCTACACCTTC
CASSQDSNRPNYGYTF
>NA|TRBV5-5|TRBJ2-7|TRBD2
TGTGCCAGCAGCCCAGAACGGGGAGGGTTTAACGAGCAGTACTTC
CASSPERGGFNEQYF
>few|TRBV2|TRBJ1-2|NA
TGTGCCAGCAGTGAAATGGGGCCGCCGACCTCAGACTATGGCTACACCTTC
CASSEMGPPTSDYGYTF
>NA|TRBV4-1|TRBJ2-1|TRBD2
TGCGCCAGCAGCCTTCTAGGACTAGTGAAGAATGAGCAGTTCTTC
CASSLLGLVKNEQFF
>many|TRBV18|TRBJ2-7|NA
TGTGCCAGCTCACCCAACGCAGGGTCCTACGAGCAGTACTTC
CASSPNAGSYEQYF
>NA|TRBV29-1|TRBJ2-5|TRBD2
TGCAGCGTTGCTAGCGGGAGCCCGCAGACCCAGTACTTC
CSVASGSPQTQYF
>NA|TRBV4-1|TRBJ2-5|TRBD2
TGCGCCAGCAGCCCCGGACTAGCCCCGGTTTTGCCCCAGTACTTC
CASSPGLAPVLPQYF
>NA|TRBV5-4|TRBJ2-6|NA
TGTGCCAGCTCACTTTGGGGGGCCAACGTCCTGACTTTC
CASSLWGANVLTF
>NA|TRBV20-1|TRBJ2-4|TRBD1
TGCAGTGCCCCGCCAAGGACAGGGGGCGGCCGGGGGGACATTCAGTACTTC
CSAPPRTGGGRGDIQYF
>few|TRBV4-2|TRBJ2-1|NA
TGTGCCAGCAGCCAAGATAAGGTAACTGAGCAGTTCTTC
CASSQDKVTEQFF
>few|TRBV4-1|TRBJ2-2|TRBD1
TGCGCCAGCAGCCAAAGACAGGGGACAAACACCGGGGAGCTGTTTTTT
CASSQRQGTNTGELFF
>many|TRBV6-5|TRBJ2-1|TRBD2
TGTGCCAGCAGTACCGGACTAGATCAGTTCTTC
CASSTGLDQFF
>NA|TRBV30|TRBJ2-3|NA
TGTGCCTGGAGCTACACAGCCAGCACAGATACGCAGTATTTT
CAWSYTASTDTQYF
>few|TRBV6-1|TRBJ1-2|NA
TGTGCCAGCACCTCCCTCAGGGGCGGAAACTATGGCTACACCTTC
CASTSLRGGNYGYTF
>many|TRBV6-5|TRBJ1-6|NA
TGTGCCAGCAGTTACTCGATAGGGGCGAGTTCACCCCTCCACTTT
CASSYSIGASSPLHF
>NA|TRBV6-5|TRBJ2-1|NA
TGTGCCAGCAGTTACTCCCCAGGAGACCCTACAATGGAGCAGTTCTTC
CASSYSPGDPTMEQFF
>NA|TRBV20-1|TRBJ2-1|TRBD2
TGCAGTGCTAGAGGAAGCTTAGCGGGAGGGTCAAACAATGAGCAGTTCTTC
CSARGSLAGGSNNEQFF
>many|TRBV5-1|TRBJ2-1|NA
TGCGCCAGCAGCTTTTTCCGGGACCCAGGCAGCGAGCAGTTCTTC
CASSFFRDPGSEQFF
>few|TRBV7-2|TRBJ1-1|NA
TGTGCCAGCAGCTTAAGCAGGGTGGACACTGAAGCTTTCTTT
CASSLSRVDTEAFF
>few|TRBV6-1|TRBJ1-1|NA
TGTGCCAGCAGTGGACAATTGGACACTGAAGCTTTCTTT
CASSGQLDTEAFF
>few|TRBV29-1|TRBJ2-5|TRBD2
TGCAGCGTTCGCGGGACTAGCGGGAAAGAGACCCAGTACTTC
CSVRGTSGKETQYF
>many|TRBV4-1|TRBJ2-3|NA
TGCGCCAGCAGCCTACGTCCGCTTAGCACAGATACGCAGTATTTT
CASSLRPLSTDTQYF
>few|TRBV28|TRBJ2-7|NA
TGTGCCATAGACTCACAGGGTAGCCACGAGCAGTACTTC
CAIDSQGSHEQYF
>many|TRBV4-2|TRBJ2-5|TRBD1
TGTGCCAGCAGCCACGGACAGGGCCTACAAGAGACCCAGTACTTC
CASSHGQGLQETQYF
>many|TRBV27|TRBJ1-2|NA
TGTGCCAGCAGCAAACACCAGGTCTATGGCTACACCTTC
CASSKHQVYGYTF
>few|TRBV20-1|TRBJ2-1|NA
TGCAGTGCTAGTCCTCGCGGACTAAACAAGTTCTTC
CSASPRGLNKFF
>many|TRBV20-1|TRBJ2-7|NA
TGCAGTGCTAGAGATCTCCAGGGCACCCCGGGGCAGTACTTC
CSARDLQGTPGQYF
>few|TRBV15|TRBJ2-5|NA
TGTGCCACCAGCAGTAGGTGGGAGACCCAGTACTTC
CATSSRWETQYF
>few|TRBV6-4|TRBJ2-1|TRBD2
TGTGCCAGCAGAAAGCTAGCGGGAACCTACAATGAGCAGTTCTTC
CASRKLAGTYNEQFF
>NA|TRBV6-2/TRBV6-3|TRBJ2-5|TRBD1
TGTACTACAGGGGCTCGGGAGACCCAGTACTTC
CTTGARETQYF
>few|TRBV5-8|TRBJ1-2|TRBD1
TGTGCCAGCAGCTCCAAACAGGGGGCATCGGTCTATGGCTACACCTTC
CASSSKQGASVYGYTF
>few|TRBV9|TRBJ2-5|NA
TGTGCCAGCAGCGTAGCTGCAGGAAGTCGAGAGACCCAGTACTTC
CASSVAAGSRETQYF